This T cell receptor (beta chain) is drawn from a study of T cell clones after liver transplantation. The CDR3 is made up of 14 amino acids. Germline V gives CDR1 SGHRS, CDR2 YFSETQ. With 9 bases removed from V and 2 bases from J, the gap between germline ends came to 17 bases. General study results and limits: A larger donor-reactive than third-party decline suggested partial antigen-specific deletion. Graft donor-reactive T cells may have migrated into the graft rather than being deleted.

Generated by immunoSEQ multiplex PCR, the TCRdb table keeps only in-frame clones and is missing some. The sample contains tens of thousands of clones, 80% to 90% of which appear only once. Points on this clone: Its cognate antigen is unknown.

The source material was CD4+ T cells from blood, sampled around 50 months after liver transplant. This chain links TRBV5-1 with TRBJ2-5; D possibly matches TRBD1 or TRBD2 (5 bases each). The clonotype was recovered from a human patient who received a liver transplant. Among the T cells, some may be from the graft donor. The CDR3 spells CATRGTGRQETQYF. In DNA, the CDR3 is TGCGCCACCAGAGGCACGGGGCGACAAGAGACCCAGTACTTC.